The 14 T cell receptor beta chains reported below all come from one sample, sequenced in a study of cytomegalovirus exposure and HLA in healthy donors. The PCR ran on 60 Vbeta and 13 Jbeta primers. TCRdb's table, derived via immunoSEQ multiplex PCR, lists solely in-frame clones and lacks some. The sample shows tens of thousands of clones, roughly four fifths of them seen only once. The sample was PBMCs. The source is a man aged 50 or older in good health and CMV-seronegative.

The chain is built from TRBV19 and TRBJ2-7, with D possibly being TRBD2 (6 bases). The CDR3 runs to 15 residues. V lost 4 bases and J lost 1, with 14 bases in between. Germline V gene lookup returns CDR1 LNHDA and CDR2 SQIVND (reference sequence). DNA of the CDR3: TGTGCCAGTAGTACACTAACCGGGAGTTCCTACGAGCAGTACTTC. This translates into CASSTLTGSSYEQYF.

CDR3 DNA: TGTGCCAGCCAACGGACCGGGATGGGTACTTCCGAGCAGTACTTC. It encodes CASQRTGMGTSEQYF. The chain joins TRBV6-1 to TRBJ2-7, with D tentatively TRBD2 (5 bases). Germline values: CDR1 MNHNS, CDR2 SASEGT. Deletions cut 8 bases from V and 6 bases from J, with 23 bases between. There are 15 residues in the CDR3.

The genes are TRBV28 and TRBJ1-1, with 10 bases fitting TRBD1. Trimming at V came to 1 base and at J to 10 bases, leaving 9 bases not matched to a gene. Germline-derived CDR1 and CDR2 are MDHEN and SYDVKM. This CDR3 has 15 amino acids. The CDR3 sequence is CASSLSSTGGALAFF. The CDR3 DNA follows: TGTGCCAGCAGTTTATCTTCGACAGGGGGCGCATTAGCTTTCTTT. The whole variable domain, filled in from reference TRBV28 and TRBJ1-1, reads DVKVTQSSRYLVKRTGEKVFLECVQDMDHENMFWYRQDPGLGLRLIYFSYDVKMKEKGDIPEGYSVSREKKERFSLILESASTNQTSMYLCASSLSSTGGALAFFGQGTRLTVV.

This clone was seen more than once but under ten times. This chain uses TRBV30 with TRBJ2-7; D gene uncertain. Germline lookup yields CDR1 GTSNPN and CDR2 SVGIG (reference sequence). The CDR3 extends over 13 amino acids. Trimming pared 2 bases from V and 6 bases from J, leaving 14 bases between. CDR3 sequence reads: CAWSRQRPSEQYF. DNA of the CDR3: TGTGCCTGGAGTCGCCAGAGGCCCTCCGAGCAGTACTTC.

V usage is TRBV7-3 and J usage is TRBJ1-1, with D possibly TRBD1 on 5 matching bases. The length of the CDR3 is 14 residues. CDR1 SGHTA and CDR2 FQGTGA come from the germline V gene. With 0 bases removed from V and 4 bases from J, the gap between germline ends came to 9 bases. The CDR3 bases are TGTGCCAGCAGCTTAACGGCAGGGCTCACTGAAGCTTTCTTT. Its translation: CASSLTAGLTEAFF.

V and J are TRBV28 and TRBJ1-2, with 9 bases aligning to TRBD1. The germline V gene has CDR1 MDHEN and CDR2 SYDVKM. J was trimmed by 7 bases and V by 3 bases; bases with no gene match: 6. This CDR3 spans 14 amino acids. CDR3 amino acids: CASSFGDRVGGYTF. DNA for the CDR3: TGTGCCAGCAGTTTTGGGGACAGGGTAGGTGGCTACACCTTC.

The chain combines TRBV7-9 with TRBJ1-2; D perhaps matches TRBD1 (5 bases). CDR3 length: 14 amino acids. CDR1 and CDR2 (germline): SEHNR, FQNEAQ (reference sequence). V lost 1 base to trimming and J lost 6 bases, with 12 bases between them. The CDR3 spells CASSLVQGKDGYTF. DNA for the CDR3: TGTGCCAGCAGCTTAGTCCAGGGAAAGGATGGCTACACCTTC.

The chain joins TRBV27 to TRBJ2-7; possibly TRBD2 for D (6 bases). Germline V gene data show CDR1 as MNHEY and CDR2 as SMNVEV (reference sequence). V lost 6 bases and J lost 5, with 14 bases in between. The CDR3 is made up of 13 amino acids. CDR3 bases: TGTGCCAGCAGCGACGGACTAAACCACGAGCAGTACTTC. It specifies CASSDGLNHEQYF.

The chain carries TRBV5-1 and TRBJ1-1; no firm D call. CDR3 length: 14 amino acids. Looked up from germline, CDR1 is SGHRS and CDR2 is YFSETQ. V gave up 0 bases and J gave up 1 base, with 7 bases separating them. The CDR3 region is CASSLGAGNTEAFF. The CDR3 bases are TGCGCCAGCAGCTTGGGGGCGGGGAACACTGAAGCTTTCTTT. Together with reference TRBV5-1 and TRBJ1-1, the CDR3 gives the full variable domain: KAGVTQTPRYLIKTRGQQVTLSCSPISGHRSVSWYQQTPGQGLQFLFEYFSETQRNKGNFPGRFSGRQFSNSRSEMNVSTLELGDSALYLCASSLGAGNTEAFFGQGTRLTVV.

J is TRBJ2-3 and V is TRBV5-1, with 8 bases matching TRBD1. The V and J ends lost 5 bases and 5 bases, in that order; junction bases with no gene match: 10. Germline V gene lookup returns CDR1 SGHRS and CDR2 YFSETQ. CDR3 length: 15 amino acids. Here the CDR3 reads CASSNQGAKGDTQYF. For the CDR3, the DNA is TGCGCCAGCAGTAACCAGGGGGCGAAGGGAGATACGCAGTATTTT.

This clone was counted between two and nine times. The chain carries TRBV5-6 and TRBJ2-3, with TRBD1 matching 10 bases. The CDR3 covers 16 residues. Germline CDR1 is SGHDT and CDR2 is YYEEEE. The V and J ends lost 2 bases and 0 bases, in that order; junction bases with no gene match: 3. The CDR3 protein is CASSFGTGVSTDTQYF. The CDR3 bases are TGTGCCAGCAGCTTTGGGACAGGGGTTAGCACAGATACGCAGTATTTT.

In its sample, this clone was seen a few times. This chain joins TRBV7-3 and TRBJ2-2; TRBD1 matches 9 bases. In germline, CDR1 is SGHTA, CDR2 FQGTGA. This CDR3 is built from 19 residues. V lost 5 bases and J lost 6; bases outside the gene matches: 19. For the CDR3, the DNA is TGTGCCAGCAGCGAAGGGGTGTGGGGACAGGGTGATTTCGCCGGGGAGCTGTTTTTT. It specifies CASSEGVWGQGDFAGELFF.

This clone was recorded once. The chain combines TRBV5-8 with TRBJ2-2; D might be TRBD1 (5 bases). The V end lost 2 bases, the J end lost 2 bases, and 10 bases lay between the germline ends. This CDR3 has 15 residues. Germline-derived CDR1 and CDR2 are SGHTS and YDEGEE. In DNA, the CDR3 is TGTGCCAGCAGCTTTCAAGGACAAAACACCGGGGAGCTGTTTTTT. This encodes CASSFQGQNTGELFF. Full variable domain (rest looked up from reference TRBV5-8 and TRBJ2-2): EAGVTQSPTHLIKTRGQQATLRCSPISGHTSVYWYQQALGLGLQFLLWYDEGEERNRGNFPPRFSGRQFPNYSSELNVNALELEDSALYLCASSFQGQNTGELFFGEGSRLTVL.

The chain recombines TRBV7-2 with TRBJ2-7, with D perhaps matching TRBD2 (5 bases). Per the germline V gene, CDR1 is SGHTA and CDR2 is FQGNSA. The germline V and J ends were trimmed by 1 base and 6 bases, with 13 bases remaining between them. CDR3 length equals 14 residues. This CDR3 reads CASSLGPSSGEQYF. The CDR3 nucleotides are TGTGCCAGCAGCTTAGGCCCCTCCAGCGGCGAGCAGTACTTC.